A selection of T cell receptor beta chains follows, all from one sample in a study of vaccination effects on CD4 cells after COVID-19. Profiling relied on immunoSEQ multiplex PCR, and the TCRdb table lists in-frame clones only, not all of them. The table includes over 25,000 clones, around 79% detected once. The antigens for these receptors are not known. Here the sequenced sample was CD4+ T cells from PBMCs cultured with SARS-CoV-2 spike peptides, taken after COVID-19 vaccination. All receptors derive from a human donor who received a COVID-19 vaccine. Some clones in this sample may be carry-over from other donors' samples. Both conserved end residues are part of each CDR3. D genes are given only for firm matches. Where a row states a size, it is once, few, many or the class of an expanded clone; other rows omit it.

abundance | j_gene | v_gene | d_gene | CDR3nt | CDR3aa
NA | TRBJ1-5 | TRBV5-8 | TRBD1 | TGTGCCAGCAGCCCGGAACGGCGGGACAGCGAAAATCAGCCCCAGCATTTT | CASSPERRDSENQPQHF
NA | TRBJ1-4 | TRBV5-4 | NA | TGTGCCAGCAGCTTGCCTGGGGAGGGGAACGAAAAACTGTTTTTT | CASSLPGEGNEKLFF
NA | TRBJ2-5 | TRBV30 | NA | TGTGCCTGGAGTCCCCTGGACTCTCGCGGCGAGACCCAGTACTTC | CAWSPLDSRGETQYF
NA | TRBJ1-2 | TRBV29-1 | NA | TGCAGCGTTGCCCTCATAGTGGGGGCTAACTATGGCTACACCTTC | CSVALIVGANYGYTF
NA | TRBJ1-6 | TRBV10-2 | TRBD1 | TGCGCCAGCAGTGGGACAGGGGGCTCTAATTCACCCCTCCACTTT | CASSGTGGSNSPLHF
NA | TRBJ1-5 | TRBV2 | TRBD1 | TGTGCCAGCAGTAACCGGGACAGGGGGAATCAGCCCCAGCATTTT | CASSNRDRGNQPQHF
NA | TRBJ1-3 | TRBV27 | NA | TGTGCCAGCAGCCCCGGTCACTCTGGAAACACCATATATTTT | CASSPGHSGNTIYF
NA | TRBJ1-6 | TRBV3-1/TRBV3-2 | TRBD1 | TGTGCCAGCAGCCGGACAGGAGCATTTTATAATTCACCCCTCCACTTT | CASSRTGAFYNSPLHF
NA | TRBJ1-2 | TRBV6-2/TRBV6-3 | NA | TGTGCCAGCAGTTACGGTATCCGGTTGGAGTATGGCTACACCTTC | CASSYGIRLEYGYTF
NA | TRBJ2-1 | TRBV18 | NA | TGTGCCAGCTCACAACAGGGAAAGTCCTACAATGAGCAGTTCTTC | CASSQQGKSYNEQFF
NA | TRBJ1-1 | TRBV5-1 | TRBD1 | TGCGCCAGCAGCTCAGGGACAGGAGGGCGCACTGAAGCTTTCTTT | CASSSGTGGRTEAFF
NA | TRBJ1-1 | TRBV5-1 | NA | TGCGCCAGCAGCTTGACGGACGGGAACACTGAAGCTTTCTTT | CASSLTDGNTEAFF
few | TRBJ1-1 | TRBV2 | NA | TGTGCCAGCAGTGTTATGAGCACTGAAGCTTTCTTT | CASSVMSTEAFF
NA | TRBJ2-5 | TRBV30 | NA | TGTGCCTGGAGCCACGGAGAGACCCAGTACTTC | CAWSHGETQYF
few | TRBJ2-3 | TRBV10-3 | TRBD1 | TGTGCCCTCAGGGACAGCAGCACAGATACGCAGTATTTT | CALRDSSTDTQYF
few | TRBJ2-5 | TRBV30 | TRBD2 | TGTGCCTCAGCCGGGGGAGCGGGGGGGCAAGAGACCCAGTACTTC | CASAGGAGGQETQYF
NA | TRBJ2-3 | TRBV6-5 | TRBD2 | TGTGCCAGCAGTTTCACACTAGCGGGGGGGCGGACGCAGTATTTT | CASSFTLAGGRTQYF
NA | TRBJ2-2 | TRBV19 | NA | TGTGCCAGTAGCTCGGGGAGGTCGAACACCGGGGAGCTGTTTTTT | CASSSGRSNTGELFF
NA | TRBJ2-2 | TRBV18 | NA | TGTGCCAGCTCACCATTTGGCCAGAACACCGGGGAGCTGTTTTTT | CASSPFGQNTGELFF
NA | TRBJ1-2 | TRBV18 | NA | TGTGCCAGCTCACCGGGACTCACAAACTATGGCTACACCTTC | CASSPGLTNYGYTF
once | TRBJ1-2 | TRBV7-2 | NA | TGTGCCAGCAGCTTAACGGGCCAGTATGGCTACACCTTC | CASSLTGQYGYTF
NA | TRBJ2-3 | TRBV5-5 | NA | TGTGGAACACAGGAGGGATCGGGCACAGATACGCAGTATTTT | CGTQEGSGTDTQYF
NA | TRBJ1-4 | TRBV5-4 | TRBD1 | TGTGCCAGCAGCTACGACAGGGGGCAAAATGAAAAACTGTTTTTT | CASSYDRGQNEKLFF
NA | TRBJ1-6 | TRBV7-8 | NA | TGTGCCAGCAGCTTGACCTTTAGCTCCTATAATTCACCCCTCCACTTT | CASSLTFSSYNSPLHF
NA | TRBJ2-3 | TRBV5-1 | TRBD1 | TGCGCCAGCAGATTAGTACAGGGGGTCACAGATACGCAGTATTTT | CASRLVQGVTDTQYF